This TCR beta chain came from a study of blood T cell repertoires in COVID-19. In the study overall: COVID-19 samples from acute and convalescent phases originated in the United States, Italy and Spain.

CDR1 and CDR2 from the germline V gene are SGDLS and YYNGEE. The CDR3 sequence is 15 residues long. V shed 1 base and J shed 1 base, with 9 bases lying between them. This table comes from immunoSEQ multiplex PCR, and its TCRdb copy is limited to in-frame clones, with some not included. The sample comprises approximately 76,000 clones, about 89% of which are singletons, and roughly 14% rests with the top ten. The chain links TRBV9 to TRBJ2-1, with D possibly TRBD1 on 6 matching bases. The sequence came from a woman aged 55-70 years with acute or convalescent COVID-19. The sequencing sample was made of peripheral blood. The CDR3, as DNA: TGTGCCAGCAGCGTAACGGACAGTTCCTACAATGAGCAGTTCTTC. Encoded protein: CASSVTDSSYNEQFF.